A selection of T cell receptor beta chains follows, all from one sample in a study of Ad26.COV2.S vaccination and SARS-CoV-2 variants. Measured with immunoSEQ multiplex PCR; TCRdb has only the in-frame clones, and not every one. The sample has approximately 350,000 clones; 83% are singletons. The specimen was peripheral blood, collected in a trial of Ad26.COV2.S vaccine versus placebo. These receptors all stem from a person aged 18-60 years who received the Ad26.COV2.S COVID-19 vaccine or a placebo. Each CDR3 is given with its conserved first and last residue. The order of the fields is clone size, V gene, D gene, CDR3 length, J gene, CDR3 protein, CDR3 DNA. D genes are given only for firm matches. Clone size, where shown, is once, few, many, or a class for clones that have expanded.

.	TRBV2	.	15	TRBJ2-7	CASWKAGGRKNEQYF	TGTGCCAGCTGGAAAGCCGGGGGCCGGAAGAACGAGCAGTACTTC
.	TRBV7-9	.	14	TRBJ1-1	CASSSAGSGTEAFF	TGTGCCAGCAGCTCCGCGGGCTCGGGGACTGAAGCTTTCTTT
once	TRBV5-6	TRBD2	15	TRBJ2-5	CASSLGLADQETQYF	TGTGCCAGCAGCTTGGGGCTAGCGGACCAAGAGACCCAGTACTTC
.	TRBV4-1	TRBD2	16	TRBJ2-1	CASSKTSGSGYNEQFF	TGCGCCAGCAGCAAGACTAGCGGGAGTGGGTACAATGAGCAGTTCTTC
.	TRBV6-1	TRBD1	15	TRBJ2-7	CASSEMGQGLDEQYF	TGTGCCAGCAGTGAAATGGGACAGGGTTTGGACGAGCAGTACTTC
.	TRBV6-5	.	12	TRBJ1-2	CASRRDTDGYTF	TGTGCCAGCAGGAGGGACACCGATGGCTACACCTTC
.	TRBV12-3/TRBV12-4	.	12	TRBJ1-5	CASSSDGRPQHF	TGTGCCAGCAGCTCCGACGGCAGGCCCCAGCATTTT
.	TRBV7-3	.	13	TRBJ2-1	CASSLTTANEQFF	TGTGCCAGCAGCTTAACCACTGCTAATGAGCAGTTCTTC
few	TRBV12-2	.	15	TRBJ2-5	CASRFSSGLGETQYF	TGTGCAAGTCGCTTCTCCTCCGGGCTTGGGGAGACCCAGTACTTC
.	TRBV5-1	.	13	TRBJ1-5	CASAAGPNQPQHF	TGCGCCAGCGCTGCTGGACCTAATCAGCCCCAGCATTTT
.	TRBV28	.	12	TRBJ2-5	CASNSIRGVQYF	TGTGCCAGCAACTCCATAAGGGGAGTCCAGTACTTC
.	TRBV24-1	TRBD1	16	TRBJ2-1	CATSDPSPRGYNEQFF	TGTGCCACCAGTGATCCTAGCCCCAGGGGGTACAATGAGCAGTTCTTC
.	TRBV24-1	.	17	TRBJ2-7	CATSDTGTHGRSYEQYF	TGTGCCACCAGTGACACCGGAACTCATGGGCGCTCCTACGAGCAGTACTTC
.	TRBV7-8	.	14	TRBJ1-6	CASSLSGAPGPLHF	TGTGCCAGCAGCTTATCCGGGGCCCCAGGACCCCTCCACTTT
few	TRBV28	.	13	TRBJ2-7	CASRRQDLSQQYF	TGTGCCAGCAGGAGACAGGACTTAAGCCAGCAGTACTTC
.	TRBV4-1	TRBD1	17	TRBJ2-7	CASSQAAPLQGAYEQYF	TGCGCCAGCAGCCAAGCCGCCCCCCTTCAGGGGGCATACGAGCAGTACTTC
once	TRBV2	TRBD2	18	TRBJ2-4	CASSLRGTSVEAKNIQYF	TGTGCCAGCAGCCTCCGTGGAACTAGCGTGGAGGCCAAAAACATTCAGTACTTC
once	TRBV13	.	13	TRBJ1-1	CASSLEANTEAFF	TGTGCCAGCAGCTTAGAAGCGAACACTGAAGCTTTCTTT
.	TRBV7-2	TRBD1	17	TRBJ1-5	CASSLYYEDRGNQPQHF	TGTGCCAGCAGCTTATATTATGAGGACAGGGGCAATCAGCCCCAGCATTTT
.	TRBV19	.	11	TRBJ1-2	CASRDSDGYTF	TGTGCCAGTCGGGATTCGGATGGCTACACCTTC